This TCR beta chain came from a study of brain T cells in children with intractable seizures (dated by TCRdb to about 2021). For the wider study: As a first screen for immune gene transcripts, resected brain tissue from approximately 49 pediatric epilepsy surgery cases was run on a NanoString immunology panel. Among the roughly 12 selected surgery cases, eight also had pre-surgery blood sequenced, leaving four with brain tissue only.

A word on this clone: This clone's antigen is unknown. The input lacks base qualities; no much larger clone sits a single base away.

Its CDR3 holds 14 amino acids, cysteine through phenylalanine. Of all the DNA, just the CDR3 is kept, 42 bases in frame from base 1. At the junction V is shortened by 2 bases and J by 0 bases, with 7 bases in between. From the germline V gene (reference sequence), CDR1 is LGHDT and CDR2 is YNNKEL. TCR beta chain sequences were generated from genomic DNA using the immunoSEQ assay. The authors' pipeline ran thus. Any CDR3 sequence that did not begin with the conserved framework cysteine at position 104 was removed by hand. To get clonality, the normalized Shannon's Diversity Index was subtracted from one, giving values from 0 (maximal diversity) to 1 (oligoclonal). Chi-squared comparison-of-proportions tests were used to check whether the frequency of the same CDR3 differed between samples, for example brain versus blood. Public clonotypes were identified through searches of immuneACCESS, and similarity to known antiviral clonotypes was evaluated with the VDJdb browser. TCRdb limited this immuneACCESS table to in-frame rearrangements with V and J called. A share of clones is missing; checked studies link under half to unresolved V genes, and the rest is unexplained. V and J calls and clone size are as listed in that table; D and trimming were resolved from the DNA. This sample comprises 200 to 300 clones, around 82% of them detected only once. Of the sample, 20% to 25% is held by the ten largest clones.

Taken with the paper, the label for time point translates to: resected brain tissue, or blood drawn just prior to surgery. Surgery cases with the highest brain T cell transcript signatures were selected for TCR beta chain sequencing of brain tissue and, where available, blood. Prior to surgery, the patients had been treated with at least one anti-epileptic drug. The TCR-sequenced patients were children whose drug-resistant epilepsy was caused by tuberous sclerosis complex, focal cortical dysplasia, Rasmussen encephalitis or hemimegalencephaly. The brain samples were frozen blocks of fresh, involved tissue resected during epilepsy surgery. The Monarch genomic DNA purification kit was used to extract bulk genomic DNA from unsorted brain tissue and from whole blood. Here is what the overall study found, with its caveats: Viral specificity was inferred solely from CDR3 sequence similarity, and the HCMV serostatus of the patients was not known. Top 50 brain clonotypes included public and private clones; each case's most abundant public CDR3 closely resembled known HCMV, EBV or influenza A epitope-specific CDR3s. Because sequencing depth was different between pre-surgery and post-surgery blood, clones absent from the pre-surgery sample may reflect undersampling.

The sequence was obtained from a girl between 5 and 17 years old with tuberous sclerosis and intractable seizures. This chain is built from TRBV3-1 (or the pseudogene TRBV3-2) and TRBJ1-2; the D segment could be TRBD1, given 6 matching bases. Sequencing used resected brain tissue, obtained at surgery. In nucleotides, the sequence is TGTGCCAGCAGCCAAAGGGGGGCTAACTATGGCTACACCTTC. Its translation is CASSQRGANYGYTF.